The 32 T cell receptor beta chains presented below share a single source sample, sequenced in a study of T-cell memory formation after mild COVID-19. A single record per CDR3 protein comes from TCRdb applying MiXCR to the 5' RACE reads. The data hold about 560,000 distinct CDR3 sequences, with roughly 22% observed a single time. Sequencing used PBMCs or a T cell subset sorted from them (not recorded which). Receptors were obtained from an adult woman who had mild COVID-19 (a few samples of this study predate the infection). Cell type and time point are not known.

The rearrangement uses TRBV24-1 and TRBJ2-2; D may correspond to TRBD1 or TRBD2 (6 bases each). The CDR3 extends over 17 amino acids. CDR1 KGHDR and CDR2 SFDVKD come from the germline V gene. V shed 1 base and J shed 5 bases, with 16 bases lying between them. CDR3 sequence (DNA): TGTGCCACCAGTGATTTAGGTCCCACAGGGAGGACCGGGGAGCTGTTTTTT. This codes for CATSDLGPTGRTGELFF.

V usage is TRBV12-3 or TRBV12-4 and J usage is TRBJ2-3, with 8 nucleotides matching TRBD1. The CDR3 contains 13 residues. Germline trimming cut 6 bases from V and 2 bases from J; bases unmatched to any gene: 1. The DNA of the CDR3 is TGTGCCAGCAGGGACAGGGTCACAGATACGCAGTATTTT. It yields the protein CASRDRVTDTQYF.

Only one count was recorded for this clonotype. The chain joins TRBV4-1 to TRBJ2-2; maybe TRBD1 (5 bases). V dropped 4 bases and J dropped 4 bases, with 10 bases sitting between them. Germline CDR1 and CDR2: MGHRA and YSYEKL. This CDR3 is 14 amino acids long. CDR3 loop: CASSPGWGTGELFF. CDR3 sequence (DNA): TGCGCCAGCAGCCCAGGGTGGGGCACCGGGGAGCTGTTTTTT.

This clonotype was counted only a few times. V usage is TRBV7-4 and J usage is TRBJ2-4, with a tentative D call TRBD2 (5 bases). With 1 base removed from V and 6 bases from J, the gap between germline ends came to 10 bases. This CDR3 spans 14 amino acids. Germline V gene data show CDR1 as SGHVT and CDR2 as SQSDAQ. The CDR3 coding sequence is TGTGCCAGCAGCTTAGATTCGGAGGTAAACATTCAGTACTTC. Protein product: CASSLDSEVNIQYF.

This clonotype has a count of ten or more. The chain employs TRBV28 and TRBJ1-5; D uncertain. Germline CDR1 is MDHEN and CDR2 is SYDVKM. Trimming shortened V by 8 bases and J by 0 bases, and 8 bases separated the two germline ends. The CDR3 loop spans 13 amino acids. CDR3 nucleotide sequence: TGTGCCAGCGAAGCCGATAGCAATCAGCCCCAGCATTTT. Translated: CASEADSNQPQHF.

CDR3: CASSHMRPGDRGRPPLHF. In DNA form, the CDR3 reads TGTGCCAGCAGCCATATGAGGCCGGGGGACAGGGGTAGGCCACCCCTCCACTTT. V is TRBV12-3 or TRBV12-4 and J is TRBJ1-6, with 10 bases aligning to TRBD1. This CDR3 has 18 residues. Trimming took 6 bases from V and 11 from J; bases not matched to a gene: 19.

The chain uses TRBV6-1 and TRBJ1-2; 10 nucleotides match TRBD1. Germline V gene sequence: CDR1 MNHNS, CDR2 SASEGT. The CDR3 covers 14 residues. V dropped 4 bases and J dropped 9; count of bases not matched to a gene: 8. The CDR3 spells CASSGAPGQGSYTF. CDR3 DNA sequence: TGTGCCAGCAGTGGGGCTCCGGGACAGGGGAGCTACACCTTC.

This clonotype has a handful of counts. This chain connects TRBV15 to TRBJ2-2; D not certain. Trimming took off 9 bases at V and 4 bases at J, with 9 bases between the two ends. Germline loops: CDR1 LNHNV, CDR2 YYDKDF (reference sequence). This CDR3 comprises 12 residues. The CDR3 nucleotides are TGTGCCACTCGAAGGGTCACCGGGGAGCTGTTTTTT. This sequence encodes CATRRVTGELFF.

This clonotype was observed a handful of times. The chain recombines TRBV7-9 with TRBJ2-1; TRBD2 matches at 12 bases. Trimming removed 5 bases from V and 5 bases from J; junction bases left unmatched: 7. Germline CDR1 SEHNR, CDR2 FQNEAQ (reference sequence). CDR3 length equals 16 residues. CDR3 loop: CASSAPRLAGDNEQFF. Written as DNA, the CDR3 is TGTGCCAGCAGCGCCCCCAGACTAGCGGGGGACAATGAGCAGTTCTTC. Variable domain in full (rest from reference TRBV7-9 and TRBJ2-1): DTGVSQNPRHKITKRGQNVTFRCDPISEHNRLYWYRQTLGQGPEFLTYFQNEAQLEKSRLLSDRFSAERPKGSFSTLEIQRTEQGDSAMYLCASSAPRLAGDNEQFFGPGTRLTVL.

CDR3 nucleotide sequence: TGTGCCAGCAGCGCCGGGACAGGGAGGATTCTAATGACGACCGGGGAGCTGTTTTTT. Translated: CASSAGTGRILMTTGELFF. The chain couples TRBV6-5 to TRBJ2-2; 9 positions match TRBD1. CDR3 size: 19 residues. Germline-derived CDR1 and CDR2 are MNHEY and SVGAGI. With V trimmed by 6 bases and J by 5 bases, 19 bases remained unmatched.

V usage is TRBV4-1 and J usage is TRBJ2-1; 10 positions agree with TRBD2. Germline V gene data show CDR1 as MGHRA and CDR2 as YSYEKL. The V gene end was trimmed by 0 bases and the J gene end by 4 bases; junction bases not matched to a gene: 3. This CDR3 comprises 16 residues. The DNA of the CDR3 is TGCGCCAGCAGCCAAGAGAGCGGGGGGGGTTACAATGAGCAGTTCTTC. Its translation is CASSQESGGGYNEQFF.

This sequence joins TRBV2 and TRBJ2-7; no clear D gene. Per the germline V gene, CDR1 is SNHLY and CDR2 is FYNNEI. Trimming took 3 bases from V and 5 from J, leaving 5 bases between them. This CDR3 spans 11 amino acids. CDR3 nucleotides: TGTGCCAGCAGTGAGGAGAACGAGCAGTACTTC. It translates to CASSEENEQYF.

This clonotype appeared many times. The chain is built from TRBV7-6 and TRBJ1-1; 8 bases map to TRBD1. CDR3 length: 15 amino acids. Germline loops: CDR1 SGHVS, CDR2 FNYEAQ. V lost 8 bases and J lost 0; bases outside the gene matches: 8. CDR3 sequence: CASRSRQGMNTEAFF. Here the CDR3 DNA reads TGTGCCAGCCGATCACGACAGGGGATGAACACTGAAGCTTTCTTT.

The chain is built from TRBV19 and TRBJ2-3, with D unclear. Germline lookup yields CDR1 LNHDA and CDR2 SQIVND (reference sequence). V lost 4 bases to trimming and J lost 0 bases, with 14 bases between them. This CDR3 has 16 residues. CDR3 in DNA: TGTGCCAGTAGTACAGCAACCGGGTGGAGCACAGATACGCAGTATTTT. It encodes CASSTATGWSTDTQYF.

The gene calls are TRBV24-1 and TRBJ2-3; possibly TRBD1 for D (5 bases). V lost 0 bases and J lost 0, with 15 bases in between. The CDR3 sequence is 18 residues long. Germline CDR1 reads KGHDR; CDR2 reads SFDVKD. CDR3 bases: TGTGCCACCAGTGATTTGCCGTTTTCTCAGGGTAGCACAGATACGCAGTATTTT. Encoded protein: CATSDLPFSQGSTDTQYF.

This clonotype has just a few counts. The CDR3 bases are TGCGCCAGCAGCACCGGGACGGACTCCTACAATGAGCAGTTCTTC. Translation: CASSTGTDSYNEQFF. This chain joins TRBV5-1 and TRBJ2-1, with D perhaps TRBD1 or TRBD2 (5 bases each). The length of the CDR3 is 15 residues. The V end lost 4 bases, the J end lost 0 bases, and 11 bases lay between the germline ends. CDR1 is SGHRS and CDR2 is YFSETQ in the germline V gene.

V is TRBV12-3 or TRBV12-4 and J is TRBJ1-1; a possible D gene is TRBD1 (5 bases). The CDR3 runs 14 residues. Between the trimmed V and J ends, which lost 0 bases and 4 bases, there was a span of 9 bases. Written as DNA, the CDR3 is TGTGCCAGCAGTTTAGCGGGGCCCACCACTGAAGCTTTCTTT. Translating gives CASSLAGPTTEAFF.

The chain employs TRBV5-1 and TRBJ2-6; D call uncertain. V shed 0 bases and J shed 2 bases, with 12 bases lying between them. CDR1 is SGHRS and CDR2 is YFSETQ in the germline V gene. This CDR3 has 17 residues. The CDR3 nucleotides read TGCGCCAGCAGCTTGGAGCCGGGTAGGACTGGGGCCAACGTCCTGACTTTC. Translation gives CASSLEPGRTGANVLTF.

The chain joins TRBV12-3 or TRBV12-4 to TRBJ1-1; no reliable D call. This CDR3 is built from 10 residues. V was shortened by 4 bases and J by 3 bases, with 0 bases between the two germline ends. The CDR3 DNA sequence: TGTGCCAGCAGTTACACTGAAGCTTTCTTT. Its translation is CASSYTEAFF.

The rearrangement uses TRBV28 and TRBJ2-1; 10 bases map to TRBD2. The CDR3 spans 15 residues. Trimming took 7 bases from V and 1 from J; bases not matched to a gene: 4. From germline, CDR1 is MDHEN and CDR2 SYDVKM. The CDR3 region is CASNPAGGSYNEQFF. The CDR3 DNA sequence: TGTGCCAGCAACCCAGCGGGAGGGTCCTACAATGAGCAGTTCTTC.

In its sample, this clonotype was seen a few times. V gene TRBV7-9 combines with J gene TRBJ2-3; no clear D gene. V was shortened by 8 bases and J by 1 base, with 10 bases between the two germline ends. Germline lookup yields CDR1 SEHNR and CDR2 FQNEAQ (reference sequence). The CDR3 is made up of 13 amino acids. In nucleotides, the CDR3 is TGTGCCAGCTCGGCCAGCGGCACAGATACGCAGTATTTT. Amino acid sequence: CASSASGTDTQYF.

This rearrangement joins TRBV20-1 to TRBJ1-2, with 7 bases that match TRBD1. The germline V gene has CDR1 DFQATT and CDR2 SNEGSKA (reference sequence). The CDR3 has 15 residues. With 2 bases clipped from V and 0 bases from J, the junction kept 6 bases outside the gene matches. CDR3 sequence: CSARPTGTANYGYTF. DNA for the CDR3: TGCAGTGCTAGACCTACCGGGACAGCTAACTATGGCTACACCTTC.

The rearrangement joins TRBV5-1 to TRBJ2-5; 7 bases map to TRBD1. CDR1 is SGHRS and CDR2 is YFSETQ in the germline V gene. After removal of 2 bases from V and 3 bases from J, the junction contained 4 bases not matched to a gene. The CDR3 totals 14 residues. As DNA, the CDR3 is TGCGCCAGCAGCTTAGGACAGGCGGAAGAGACCCAGTACTTC. Protein product: CASSLGQAEETQYF.

This clonotype has a handful of counts. The chain recombines TRBV6-6 with TRBJ2-7, with 9 positions matching TRBD1. The V gene end was trimmed by 5 bases and the J gene end by 2 bases; junction bases not matched to a gene: 7. This CDR3 is 15 amino acids long. In germline, CDR1 is MNHNY, CDR2 SVGAGI (reference sequence). Written as DNA, the CDR3 is TGTGCCAGCAGTCCGGACAGGGGATACCCCTACGAGCAGTACTTC. Translated, it gives CASSPDRGYPYEQYF.

This clonotype was picked up a small number of times. The DNA of the CDR3 is TGCGCCAGCAGCCTCGGACTAGTTGCCTACGGGGGGGAGCTGTTTTTT. Translating it yields CASSLGLVAYGGELFF. The rearrangement uses TRBV4-1 and TRBJ2-2; 7 nucleotides agree with TRBD2. CDR3 length: 16 amino acids. Germline V lookup: CDR1 MGHRA, CDR2 YSYEKL. J gave up 8 bases and V 4 bases, and 13 bases lay outside the gene matches.

This chain links TRBV19 with TRBJ1-2; D is possibly TRBD1 (5 bases). Germline values: CDR1 LNHDA, CDR2 SQIVND (reference sequence). CDR3 size: 16 residues. V was pared by 3 bases and J by 6 bases, with 20 bases between. The CDR3 DNA is TGTGCCAGTAGTATCGGGACTGCCGGTCGGTTCAATGGCTACACCTTC. Translated: CASSIGTAGRFNGYTF.

The table lists this clonotype with a few counts. The rearrangement uses TRBV10-3 and TRBJ2-5; unclear D gene. The germline V gene has CDR1 ENHRY and CDR2 SYGVKD. This CDR3 comprises 15 residues. Trimming shortened V by 0 bases and J by 0 bases, and 8 bases separated the two germline ends. The CDR3: CAISESSLNQETQYF. The DNA for the CDR3 is TGTGCCATCAGTGAGTCAAGTCTTAACCAAGAGACCCAGTACTTC.

V and J are TRBV6-5 and TRBJ2-7; 9 bases match TRBD2. Germline trimming cut 7 bases from V and 0 bases from J; bases unmatched to any gene: 10. The CDR3 totals 16 residues. Germline CDR1 reads MNHEY; CDR2 reads SVGAGI. The CDR3 DNA is TGTGCCAGCAAGTCCTTGGCGGGAGGGTACTCCTACGAGCAGTACTTC. This gives the protein CASKSLAGGYSYEQYF.

J is TRBJ2-5 and V is TRBV12-3 or TRBV12-4; D uncertain. This CDR3 is 14 amino acids long. The V end lost 3 bases, the J end lost 7 bases, and 15 bases lay between the germline ends. As DNA, the CDR3 is TGTGCCAGCAGTTTTCTAACCCCGAGAGGGACCCAGTACTTC. As protein: CASSFLTPRGTQYF.

The chain has TRBV27 and TRBJ2-7, with TRBD1 matching over 8 bases. CDR3 length equals 16 residues. After removal of 7 bases from V and 5 bases from J, the junction contained 16 bases not matched to a gene. Germline assignment: CDR1 MNHEY and CDR2 SMNVEV (reference sequence). The CDR3 protein is CASKFTAGTGYHEQYF. The CDR3 DNA sequence: TGTGCCAGCAAGTTTACCGCCGGGACAGGATACCACGAGCAGTACTTC.

V usage is TRBV12-3 or TRBV12-4 and J usage is TRBJ1-6; D uncertain. The ends were cut back, 3 bases at V and 13 bases at J, with 19 bases in the middle. CDR3 length equals 15 residues. The CDR3 DNA reads as TGTGCCAGCAGTTTGTCGGGGATTTTGATACGGCCCCTCCACTTT. It yields the protein CASSLSGILIRPLHF.

This chain links TRBV14 with TRBJ2-3; TRBD2 matches at 8 bases. Trimming removed 0 bases from V and 11 bases from J; junction bases left unmatched: 7. There are 14 residues in the CDR3. Germline CDR1 SGHDN, CDR2 FVKESK. CDR3 sequence reads: CASSQDLAGMGQYF. The CDR3 coding sequence is TGTGCCAGCAGCCAAGACCTAGCGGGTATGGGGCAGTATTTT. The whole variable domain, filled in from reference TRBV14 and TRBJ2-3, reads EAGVTQFPSHSVIEKGQTVTLRCDPISGHDNLYWYRRVMGKEIKFLLHFVKESKQDESGMPNNRFLAERTGGTYSTLKVQPAELEDSGVYFCASSQDLAGMGQYFGPGTRLTVL.